The 27 T cell receptor beta chains below come from one sample, sequenced in a study of molecular identifiers for immune sequencing clone quantification. Using its own MiXCR run on the PCR reads, TCRdb lists one record per CDR3 protein. The sample holds tens of thousands of distinct CDR3 sequences; under 20% are singletons and the top ten take 0.7% to 0.95%. Input material: naive CD8+ T cells from blood, with Jurkat cell RNA spiked in. Subset in this sample: FACS-sorted CD8+CD4-CCR7+CD45RA+ naive T cells. Source of these receptors: a human donor in good health. Some libraries in this study had Jurkat cell RNA spiked in.

This clonotype was detected ten times or more. The V call is TRBV12-3 or TRBV12-4, the J call TRBJ2-7, with 9 bases that match TRBD2. With 6 bases clipped from V and 2 bases from J, the junction kept 8 bases outside the gene matches. The CDR3 is 15 amino acids. In DNA form, the CDR3 reads TGTGCCAGCAGGGCCGGGACTAGCACAACCTACGAGCAGTACTTC. Protein: CASRAGTSTTYEQYF.

This clonotype has a count of ten or more. The rearrangement links TRBV28 to TRBJ2-7; 7 bases align to TRBD1. Per germline, CDR1 MDHEN and CDR2 SYDVKM. V lost 3 bases, J lost 5 bases, and 7 bases stayed unmatched. This CDR3 contains 14 residues. CDR3 loop: CASSLRGPGHEQYF. In nucleotides, the CDR3 is TGTGCCAGCAGTTTGAGGGGGCCGGGACACGAGCAGTACTTC.

This clonotype was seen more than once but under ten times. This may stem from a read error, because a much larger clone lies one nucleotide away. V is TRBV6-1 and J is TRBJ2-2; D unresolved. Trimming took 4 bases from V and 4 from J, leaving 16 bases between them. Germline V gives CDR1 MNHNS, CDR2 SASEGT. The CDR3 spans 16 residues. CDR3 sequence: CASSVVVVSLTGELFF. The DNA for the CDR3 is TGTGCCAGCAGTGTAGTGGTGGTCAGTCTCACCGGGGAGCTGTTTTTT.

As to this clonotype: A much more abundant neighbour one base away suggests this may be a read error. The CDR3, as DNA: TGTGCCAGCAATGAATGGGAGGGGGATAGAACGAACACTGAAGCTTTCTTT. Translating gives CASNEWEGDRTNTEAFF. This sequence joins TRBV2 and TRBJ1-1; possible D gene TRBD1, 6 bases. The germline gives CDR1 SNHLY, CDR2 FYNNEI. There are 17 residues in the CDR3.

This clonotype has a count of ten or more. The chain uses TRBV11-2 and TRBJ1-1, with D hard to call. V lost 1 base to trimming and J lost 0 bases, with 3 bases between them. Germline CDR1 and CDR2: SGHAT and FQNNGV. The CDR3 loop spans 13 amino acids. The CDR3 region is CASSLAMNTEAFF. CDR3 nucleotide sequence: TGTGCCAGCAGCTTAGCTATGAACACTGAAGCTTTCTTT.

This clonotype was picked up many times. The chain couples TRBV27 to TRBJ1-1; D is ambiguous. The V gene lost 2 bases and the J gene lost 5 bases, with 15 bases spanning the gap. CDR1 is MNHEY, CDR2 SMNVEV, per germline (reference sequence). The length of the CDR3 is 15 residues. The DNA of the CDR3 is TGTGCCAGCAGTTTAAGACCAGCGATGGGGACTGAAGCTTTCTTT. Residues: CASSLRPAMGTEAFF.

This clonotype was detected many times. This rearrangement joins TRBV19 to TRBJ2-7; no clear D gene. The CDR3 has 11 amino acids. Germline values: CDR1 LNHDA, CDR2 SQIVND (reference sequence). V shed 6 bases and J shed 3 bases, with 6 bases lying between them. This CDR3 reads CASRDYYEQYF. Written as DNA, the CDR3 is TGTGCCAGTAGGGATTACTACGAGCAGTACTTC.

This clonotype was found a few times. A read error may explain this, as a much larger clone is one base away. J is TRBJ2-7 and V is TRBV14, with D possibly being TRBD2 (5 bases). The CDR3 runs 12 residues. CDR1 is SGHDN and CDR2 is FVKESK in the germline V gene. The CDR3 DNA reads TGTGACAGCGGCGAGACCTCCTACGAGCAGTACTTC. Encoded protein: CDSGETSYEQYF.

A remark on this clonotype: A much larger clone is a single base away; this may be a read error. The genes are TRBV5-3 and TRBJ1-2; D call uncertain. TRBV5-3 is noted as an ORF with a role that remains uncertain. This CDR3 has 14 amino acids. Between the trimmed V and J ends, which lost 10 bases and 4 bases, there was a span of 20 bases. DNA for the CDR3: TGTGCCGGCAGCCCCGAGTTGGACGGCTATGGCTACACCTTC. It yields the protein CAGSPELDGYGYTF.

This clonotype was counted between two and nine times. The chain employs TRBV5-6 and TRBJ1-2; tentatively, D is TRBD1 (5 bases). The CDR3 is 12 residues long. The germline V gene has CDR1 SGHDT and CDR2 YYEEEE. Trimming took off 0 bases at V and 8 bases at J, with 8 bases between the two ends. The CDR3 is CASSLEGVGYTF. The CDR3 DNA reads as TGTGCCAGCAGCTTGGAAGGGGTGGGCTACACCTTC.

This clonotype was seen repeatedly, ten times or more. The chain is built from TRBV4-3 and TRBJ2-7; TRBD1 matches 7 bases. This CDR3 is built from 14 residues. The germline gives CDR1 LGHNA, CDR2 YSLEER. After removal of 1 base from V and 2 bases from J, the junction contained 2 bases not matched to a gene. The CDR3 is CASSQAQGAYEQYF. Written as DNA, the CDR3 is TGCGCCAGCAGCCAAGCGCAGGGGGCCTACGAGCAGTACTTC.

Of note for this clonotype: Possible read error: a much larger clone is one base away. V usage is TRBV20-1 and J usage is TRBJ2-3, with D unclear. Germline-derived CDR1 and CDR2 are DFQATT and SNEGSKA (reference sequence). This CDR3 has 13 amino acids. The CDR3 spells CSSRVFRTDTQYF. CDR3 in DNA: TGCAGTTCTAGAGTCTTCCGCACAGATACGCAGTATTTT.

This clonotype has more than one count but fewer than ten. This chain's CDR3 is CASSQDTGMGNQPQHF. The DNA for the CDR3 is TGCGCCAGCAGCCAAGACACAGGGATGGGGAATCAGCCCCAGCATTTT. This chain joins TRBV4-3 and TRBJ1-5, with TRBD1 as a possible D gene (6 bases). V was clipped by 0 bases and J by 4 bases, with 13 bases between them. The CDR3 is 16 residues long. Germline CDR1 reads LGHNA; CDR2 reads YSLEER.

This clonotype was counted a few times. The chain joins TRBV7-9 to TRBJ2-7; 12 nucleotides align to TRBD2. Germline assignment: CDR1 SEHNR and CDR2 FQNEAQ (reference sequence). Losses at the gene ends were 4 bases for V and 5 bases for J; bases not matched to a gene: 6. CDR3 length equals 15 residues. The CDR3 protein is CASSSGLAGRNEQYF. The CDR3 DNA sequence: TGTGCCAGCAGCTCTGGACTAGCGGGAAGGAACGAGCAGTACTTC.

This clonotype came up a few times. A read error may be the cause here, since a much bigger clone is one base away. V and J are TRBV28 and TRBJ2-1; TRBD1 or TRBD2 may be the D gene (5 bases each). Looked up from germline, CDR1 is MDHEN and CDR2 is SYDVKM. The CDR3 is made up of 15 amino acids. Trimming left V 2 bases short and J 12 bases short, with 20 bases between. DNA of the CDR3: TGTGCCAGCAGTTTAGGTGAGGGGCTAGTCGGTGGGCAGTTCTTC. Translated, it gives CASSLGEGLVGGQFF.

This sequence joins TRBV4-3 and TRBJ2-1; D unresolved. CDR1 LGHNA and CDR2 YSLEER come from the germline V gene. This CDR3 has 17 residues. The V end lost 0 bases, the J end lost 1 base, and 13 bases lay between the germline ends. The CDR3, as DNA: TGCGCCAGCAGCCAAGATACTCTACTGGCATCCTACAATGAGCAGTTCTTC. Protein sequence: CASSQDTLLASYNEQFF.

This clonotype was seen more than once but under ten times. The chain has TRBV11-2 and TRBJ2-2; D is unclear. V lost 3 bases to trimming and J lost 6 bases, with 8 bases between them. The CDR3 length is 13 residues. The germline CDR1 and CDR2 sequences are SGHAT and FQNNGV. The CDR3 spells CASSFDTAGELFF. As DNA, the CDR3 is TGTGCCAGCAGCTTCGATACGGCCGGGGAGCTGTTTTTT.

Ten or more counts support this clonotype. The V and J genes are TRBV20-1 and TRBJ2-5; possibly TRBD1 for D (5 bases). There are 14 residues in the CDR3. Trimming took 5 bases from V and 2 from J, leaving 15 bases between them. CDR1 and CDR2 (germline): DFQATT, SNEGSKA (reference sequence). In DNA form, the CDR3 reads TGCAGTGCTGGTACAGGAGACCTACAAGAGACCCAGTACTTC. It codes for CSAGTGDLQETQYF.

This clonotype has just a few counts. The genes are TRBV9 and TRBJ2-1; 8 bases are shared with TRBD2. This CDR3 contains 14 residues. Germline CDR1 and CDR2: SGDLS and YYNGEE. J was trimmed by 4 bases and V by 4 bases; bases with no gene match: 4. DNA of the CDR3: TGTGCCAGCAGCCAGCGGGAGAGTTACAATGAGCAGTTCTTC. As protein: CASSQRESYNEQFF.

This clonotype was found many times. The chain employs TRBV30 and TRBJ2-3; D not certain. This CDR3 comprises 13 residues. Trimming pared 2 bases from V and 0 bases from J, leaving 6 bases between. From germline, CDR1 is GTSNPN and CDR2 SVGIG (reference sequence). The CDR3 region has the DNA TGTGCCTGGAGTTATCTTAGCACAGATACGCAGTATTTT. It codes for CAWSYLSTDTQYF.

As for this clonotype: A junction end diverges from the germline sequence, so it may reflect a read error. The chain recombines TRBV4-1 with TRBJ2-1; maybe TRBD2 (5 bases). The CDR3 has 14 residues. Germline CDR1 is MGHRA and CDR2 is YSYEKL. Written as DNA, the CDR3 is TGCGCCAGCAGCCAAGAAGGAGACTACAGTGAGCAGTTCTTC. Protein: CASSQEGDYSEQFF.

CDR3 amino acids: CASSLASVRHLPAEQYF. The CDR3 DNA follows: TGTGCCAGCAGTTTAGCGTCGGTGCGGCACCTACCCGCTGAGCAGTACTTC. The J gene is TRBJ2-7, the V gene TRBV12-3 or TRBV12-4; D is unclear. The CDR3 spans 17 residues. V lost 0 bases and J 7 bases, leaving 22 bases between the germline ends.

This clonotype showed up many times. This chain joins TRBV7-9 and TRBJ1-5; D uncertain. CDR1 is SEHNR, CDR2 FQNEAQ, per germline (reference sequence). The CDR3 length is 12 residues. The ends were cut back, 4 bases at V and 3 bases at J, with 4 bases in the middle. In DNA, the CDR3 is TGTGCCAGCAGCTCCGACAATCAGCCCCAGCATTTT. The encoded protein is CASSSDNQPQHF.

There are many counts of this clonotype. This chain uses TRBV27 with TRBJ1-1; TRBD1 is a possible D gene (6 bases). CDR1 and CDR2 (germline): MNHEY, SMNVEV (reference sequence). V lost 3 bases, J lost 5 bases, and 13 bases lay in between. This CDR3 has 14 residues. As DNA, the CDR3 is TGTGCCAGCAGTTTGCTTACAGGGAGGACTGAAGCTTTCTTT. It codes for CASSLLTGRTEAFF.

The sample holds one count of this clonotype. CDR3 sequence (DNA): TGTGCCAGCAGCTTAGTTGCCAATGAGCAGTTCTTC. Translation gives CASSLVANEQFF. V and J are TRBV7-9 and TRBJ2-1; D is unresolved. Between the trimmed V and J ends, which lost 1 base and 6 bases, there was a span of 4 bases. The CDR3 spans 12 residues. CDR1 is SEHNR and CDR2 is FQNEAQ in the germline V gene (reference sequence). Combining the CDR3 with reference TRBV7-9 and TRBJ2-1 gives the whole variable domain DTGVSQNPRHKITKRGQNVTFRCDPISEHNRLYWYRQTLGQGPEFLTYFQNEAQLEKSRLLSDRFSAERPKGSFSTLEIQRTEQGDSAMYLCASSLVANEQFFGPGTRLTVL.

This clonotype was seen ten or more times. The chain has TRBV7-9 and TRBJ1-5; D remains ambiguous. CDR1 and CDR2 from the germline V gene are SEHNR and FQNEAQ (reference sequence). The length of the CDR3 is 13 residues. V lost 1 base, J lost 5 bases, and 6 bases lay in between. The CDR3 sequence is CASSLGRDQPQHF. CDR3 nucleotide sequence: TGTGCCAGCAGCTTAGGGAGAGATCAGCCCCAGCATTTT.

Concerning this clonotype: One end of the junction varies from germline; a read error may be responsible. The chain employs TRBV29-1 and TRBJ1-1; D call uncertain. The CDR3 is 14 amino acids. The germline gives CDR1 SQVTM, CDR2 ANQGSEA. CDR3 loop: CSGNKVRIDTGAFF. CDR3 nucleotide sequence: TGCAGCGGGAACAAGGTCAGGATAGACACTGGAGCTTTCTTT.